This T cell receptor beta chain was profiled in a study of cytomegalovirus exposure and HLA in healthy donors. General study results and limits: Over 150 TCR beta chains were listed as cytomegalovirus-associated.

A few counts support this clone. The antigen remains unidentified. CDR1 is MNHNS and CDR2 is SASEGT in the germline V gene. CDR3 length: 13 amino acids. Trimming removed 10 bases from V and 0 bases from J, with 10 bases in between. With 60 Vbeta and 13 Jbeta primers, the PCR was carried out. Only in-frame clones appear in the TCRdb table, and some are missing; sequencing was by immunoSEQ multiplex PCR. This table holds tens of thousands of clones, approximately 75% found once. This TCR came from a man aged 45 to 65 in good health and CMV-seropositive. The sequencing sample was made of PBMCs. The J gene is TRBJ1-5, the V gene TRBV6-1; D gene unclear. CDR3 nucleotides: TGTGCCACCATGCACTATAGCAATCAGCCCCAGCATTTT. This sequence encodes CATMHYSNQPQHF.